These 5 T cell receptor beta chains came from one sample sequenced in a study of blood T cell repertoires in COVID-19. Profiling relied on immunoSEQ multiplex PCR, and the TCRdb table lists in-frame clones only, not all of them. The sample has tens of thousands of clones, 80% to 90% seen once; the top ten hold about 5.3%. Sequencing used peripheral blood. The source of these receptors is a man in his fifties with active COVID-19.

This chain joins TRBV28 and TRBJ2-7, with D possibly matching TRBD2 (7 bases). V was cut by 7 bases and J by 0 bases, with 13 bases left in between. CDR1 and CDR2 from the germline V gene are MDHEN and SYDVKM. The CDR3 is 14 amino acids. The CDR3 nucleotides read TGTGCCAGCACCCCGGGGGGCGGCTCCTACGAGCAGTACTTC. This gives the protein CASTPGGGSYEQYF. The full variable domain, with the rest looked up from reference TRBV28 and TRBJ2-7, is DVKVTQSSRYLVKRTGEKVFLECVQDMDHENMFWYRQDPGLGLRLIYFSYDVKMKEKGDIPEGYSVSREKKERFSLILESASTNQTSMYLCASTPGGGSYEQYFGPGTRLTVT.

The chain has TRBV6-4 and TRBJ2-7; TRBD2 matches at 12 bases. Germline V gene lookup returns CDR1 MRHNA and CDR2 SNTAGT. This CDR3 comprises 15 residues. The V and J ends lost 5 bases and 9 bases, in that order; junction bases with no gene match: 11. CDR3 region: CASSHPSSGRGGQYF. The CDR3 DNA reads as TGTGCCAGCAGTCACCCCTCTAGCGGGAGGGGGGGGCAGTACTTC.

J is TRBJ1-4 and V is TRBV5-1; D gene ambiguous. CDR3 length equals 14 residues. Germline values: CDR1 SGHRS, CDR2 YFSETQ. The V end lost 4 bases, the J end lost 3 bases, and 10 bases lay between the germline ends. The CDR3 sequence: CASSGQVANEKLFF. CDR3 in DNA: TGCGCCAGCAGCGGCCAGGTCGCTAATGAAAAACTGTTTTTT.

The count of this clone is one. This chain joins TRBV7-2 and TRBJ2-7, with D possibly being TRBD1 (5 bases). This CDR3 is 15 amino acids long. The germline CDR1 and CDR2 sequences are SGHTA and FQGNSA. Trimming cost V 3 bases and J 7 bases, with 19 bases left between them. The CDR3 is CASSFQGGALEEQYF. Here the CDR3 DNA reads TGTGCCAGCAGCTTTCAGGGCGGCGCTCTTGAGGAGCAGTACTTC.

The chain carries TRBV4-3 and TRBJ1-3; D not certain. V shed 5 bases and J shed 3 bases, with 14 bases lying between them. CDR1 and CDR2 (germline): LGHNA, YSLEER. The CDR3 has 15 residues. The CDR3 region has the DNA TGCGCCAGCAGCTCCGTCTACGTCCTTGGAAACACCATATATTTT. Translated, it gives CASSSVYVLGNTIYF.